The rows below give T cell receptor beta chains drawn from one sample of a study of T cell repertoires in cytomegalovirus infection. TCRdb processed the reads anew with MiXCR; each CDR3 protein has one entry. The data show over 100,000 distinct CDR3 sequences, 16% seen once. Sample: PBMCs. The origin of the receptors is a human donor in good health (CMV status not recorded). Some clones in this sample may be carry-over from other donors' samples. CDR3s include the opening cysteine and the closing phenylalanine or tryptophan. A D gene is named only where the DNA matches it firmly. Rows may omit the clone size; those that give it use once, few, many or a size class.

j_call v_call clone_size d_call cdr3_nt cdr3_aa
TRBJ2-5 TRBV29-1 few . TGCAGCGTTTCCGGTTCACAAGAGACCCAGTACTTC CSVSGSQETQYF
TRBJ1-2 TRBV7-9 many . TGTGCCAGCAGCCCGACGCCCGGGGGCCTCGCCTATGGCTACACCTTC CASSPTPGGLAYGYTF
TRBJ1-1 TRBV7-9 . . TGTGCCAGCAGCCCGCGCAACAGGTCTCGGAACACTGAAGCTTTCTTT CASSPRNRSRNTEAFF
TRBJ1-2 TRBV7-2 many . TGTGCCAGCAGTTCAGGGATGGGCTATGGCTACACCTTC CASSSGMGYGYTF
TRBJ2-1 TRBV7-9 many . TGTGCCAGCAGTCCGTCAGTCAATGAGCAGTTCTTC CASSPSVNEQFF
TRBJ2-7 TRBV7-9 many . TGTGCCAGCGGTGGGCCCGGGACGGATTCCTACGAGCAGTACTTC CASGGPGTDSYEQYF
TRBJ1-1 TRBV27 few . TGTGCCAGCAGTTTAAGACTGGGGAACACTGAAGCTTTCTTT CASSLRLGNTEAFF
TRBJ2-6 TRBV19 many . TGTGCCAGTAGTGGACACCTCATCAACGTCCTGACTTTC CASSGHLINVLTF
TRBJ1-3 TRBV12-3/TRBV12-4 . . TGTGCCAGCAGCCTGGACAGAAGAAACACCATATATTTT CASSLDRRNTIYF
TRBJ1-2 TRBV28 many TRBD1 TGTGCCAGCAGTCGCCCCCCTTGGGAGGGGGCGCGAAGAGGCTACACCTTC CASSRPPWEGARRGYTF
TRBJ2-7 TRBV20-1 . TRBD2 TGCAGTGCTTCCCCGACTAGCGGGGGAGCCAAGCAGTACTTC CSASPTSGGAKQYF
TRBJ1-5 TRBV6-5 few . TGTGCCAGCAGCCCTAGGGGATTTGGCAATCAGCCCCAGCATTTT CASSPRGFGNQPQHF
TRBJ1-1 TRBV7-3 many TRBD1 TGTGCCAGCAGTTCGACACAGGGGGCAAACACTGAAGCTTTCTTT CASSSTQGANTEAFF
TRBJ2-2 TRBV6-6 few . TGTGCCAGCAGTTCCCCCTGGGAGCTGTTTTTT CASSSPWELFF
TRBJ1-2 TRBV2 few . TGTGCCAGCAGTGAATGGCAGCTCCTGTATGGCTACACCTTC CASSEWQLLYGYTF
TRBJ2-3 TRBV4-1 . TRBD2 TGCGCCAGCAGCCAAGGGAATAGCGGGTCGGCAGATACGCAGTATTTT CASSQGNSGSADTQYF
TRBJ2-1 TRBV5-1 . . TGCGCCAGCAGCTTGGACGTACGAAACAATGAGCAGTTCTTC CASSLDVRNNEQFF
TRBJ2-1 TRBV7-2 many TRBD2 TGTGCCAGCAGCCTGGGTTCACTGGCGGGGGGGAGTGAGCAGTTCTTC CASSLGSLAGGSEQFF
TRBJ2-3 TRBV2 few TRBD2 TGTGCAGGACGGGCTAGCGGGGGGTCGAATACGCAGTATTTT CAGRASGGSNTQYF
TRBJ2-2 TRBV12-3/TRBV12-4 . . TGTGCCAGCAGTAGGGGGTCCGGGGAGCTGTTTTTT CASSRGSGELFF
TRBJ2-3 TRBV4-1 few TRBD2 TGTGCCAGCAGCCAAGTTGGTTTACTAGCGGGGGCAGATACGCAGTATTTT CASSQVGLLAGADTQYF
TRBJ1-2 TRBV27 . . TGTGTCAGCAGTTTAGGGACGGGCAACTATGGCTACACCTTC CVSSLGTGNYGYTF
TRBJ1-4 TRBV12-3/TRBV12-4 many TRBD1 TGTGCCAGCAGTCCCCGGACAGGGGGCATAGAAAAACTGTTTTTT CASSPRTGGIEKLFF
TRBJ2-5 TRBV29-1 few . TGCAGCGTTCGGGACTGGGGCTCTAAAGAGACCCAGTACTTC CSVRDWGSKETQYF
TRBJ2-7 TRBV6-6 . . TGTGCCAGCAGTATCATACAACAGGCTCACGAGCAGTACTTC CASSIIQQAHEQYF
TRBJ1-1 TRBV5-1 . TRBD1 TGCGCCAGCAGCTTATCAGCGCAGGGGGGTACTGAAGCTTTCTTT CASSLSAQGGTEAFF
TRBJ2-7 TRBV11-2 many . TGTGCCAGCAGCTTAATTTTGGACCTCAGCTCCTACGAGCAGTACTTC CASSLILDLSSYEQYF
TRBJ2-7 TRBV28 few . TGTGCCAGCAGGGTCCGGGACCCGACCTACGAGCAGTACTTC CASRVRDPTYEQYF
TRBJ2-1 TRBV27 few . TGTGCCAGCGCATGGGGGAGCTCCTACAATGAGCAGTTCTTC CASAWGSSYNEQFF
TRBJ2-7 TRBV20-1 . TRBD1 TGCAGTGCTAGAGGACAGGGGTACAGAGCGGGCTCCTACGAGCAGTACTTC CSARGQGYRAGSYEQYF
TRBJ1-5 TRBV4-3 few . TGCGCCAGCAGCCAAGAACCGGGGCAGCCCCAGCATTTT CASSQEPGQPQHF
TRBJ1-4 TRBV19 few . TGTGCCAGTAGTAATCGGGACGGGGATGAAAAACTGTTTTTT CASSNRDGDEKLFF
TRBJ1-1 TRBV20-1 . TRBD1 TGCAGTGCAAAGCTGACAGGGTTAGAGGCTTTCTTT CSAKLTGLEAFF
TRBJ2-2 TRBV7-2 many . TGTGCCAGCAGCTTAGCAGGCGGCACCGGGGAGCTGTTTTTT CASSLAGGTGELFF
TRBJ2-1 TRBV27 many . TGTGCCAGTGTAGGGGCAAGAAGCTCCTACAATGAGCAGTTCTTC CASVGARSSYNEQFF
TRBJ2-7 TRBV28 . TRBD1 TGTGCCAGCAGAAAGGCGCTTCGGACAGGGGGCGTGCAGTACTTC CASRKALRTGGVQYF
TRBJ2-2 TRBV5-5 . TRBD1 TGTGCCAGCAGCTTGGTGACAGGGCCAAACACCGGGGAGCTGTTTTTT CASSLVTGPNTGELFF
TRBJ1-4 TRBV20-1 . TRBD1 TGCAGTGCTTCACCGACAGGGGCAACTAATGAAAAACTGTTTTTT CSASPTGATNEKLFF
TRBJ1-2 TRBV10-3 many . TGTGCCATCAGTGATGGGGTGTCGTATGGCTACACCTTC CAISDGVSYGYTF
TRBJ2-7 TRBV10-2 . . TGCGCCAGCACTCCGGGACCCCGGGGAGAGCAGTACTTC CASTPGPRGEQYF
TRBJ2-3 TRBV25-1 . . TGTGCCAGCAGTGCGTTCCGAACGGGGGGCACAGATACGCAGTATTTT CASSAFRTGGTDTQYF
TRBJ2-3 TRBV4-1 many . TGCGCCAGCAGCATAAATGGCCAGGGCGAAGATACGCAGTATTTT CASSINGQGEDTQYF
TRBJ1-5 TRBV6-2/TRBV6-3 . . TGTGCCACAGAAGACAGCAATCAGCCCCAGCATTTT CATEDSNQPQHF
TRBJ2-5 TRBV2 many . TGTGCCAGCGAGCTGCCAGGTCAAGAGACCCAGTACTTC CASELPGQETQYF
TRBJ2-4 TRBV9 many TRBD1 TGTGCCAGCAGCGAGGGACAGTCACTAGCCAAAAACATTCAGTACTTC CASSEGQSLAKNIQYF
TRBJ1-5 TRBV28 many . TGTGCCAGCAGCCGCCGGTGGGGTTTGATGGAGCCCCAGCATTTT CASSRRWGLMEPQHF
TRBJ2-1 TRBV7-2 . . TGTGCCAGCAGCTTACGAGCGGTTTACAATGAGCAGTTCTTC CASSLRAVYNEQFF
TRBJ1-4 TRBV7-2 many TRBD1 TGTGCCAGCAGCTTAGCGGGACAGGAAAAACTGTTTTTT CASSLAGQEKLFF
TRBJ2-7 TRBV12-3/TRBV12-4 . . TGTGCCAGCAGTTTAGTAGCGACGATGGGCGAGCAGTACTTC CASSLVATMGEQYF
TRBJ1-1 TRBV7-6 few . TGTGCCAGCAGCTCCAATATGAACACTGAAGCTTTCTTT CASSSNMNTEAFF
TRBJ1-1 TRBV27 . . TGTGCCAGTATCGGCTCAGGAGACACTGAAGCTTTCTTT CASIGSGDTEAFF
TRBJ2-1 TRBV6-6 few TRBD1 TGTGCCAGCAGTCCCGGACAGGGCCCTTACAATGAGCAGTTCTTC CASSPGQGPYNEQFF
TRBJ2-4 TRBV28 many TRBD1 TGTGCCAGCAGTTCTAGTCAAGGGACAGGGATATACATTCAGTACTTC CASSSSQGTGIYIQYF
TRBJ1-1 TRBV12-3/TRBV12-4 . . TGTGCCAGCAGTTTAATGGCAGTCACTGAAGCTTTCTTT CASSLMAVTEAFF